This T cell receptor beta chain was sequenced during a study of blood T cells in healthy people across ages. Study results and caveats: Considered underestimates were the diversity estimates obtained from one million T cells. Long-lived donors had more naive CD4+ cells and higher diversity than aged donors.

This clonotype was seen at least ten times. The antigen is unknown. PCR was performed a second time for roughly 7 to 12 cycles using a sample-barcoded 5' primer and a J-beta primer mix. The template-switch adaptor, which had 12 random nucleotides, put a tag on each cDNA molecule. Every sample gave at least 2.5 million paired-end reads containing CDR3. TCRdb re-called the 5' RACE reads through MiXCR, storing one row per CDR3 protein. The sample comprises around 850,000 distinct CDR3 sequences, 35% to 40% of which are singletons, and 10% to 15% rests with the top ten. The specimen was blood. The clonotype originates from a man aged 18 to 30 in good health.

DNA for the CDR3: TGTGCCAGCAGCTTAGATCCTATCAAGGGGTACTCCTACGAGCAGTACTTC. Its translation is CASSLDPIKGYSYEQYF. The rearrangement links TRBV7-2 to TRBJ2-7, with a possible D match to TRBD1 (5 bases). Trimming shortened V by 1 base and J by 0 bases, and 16 bases separated the two germline ends. The CDR3 spans 17 residues. Germline CDR1 is SGHTA and CDR2 is FQGNSA. The entire variable domain, with the rest obtained from reference TRBV7-2 and TRBJ2-7, is as follows: GAGVSQSPSNKVTEKGKDVELRCDPISGHTALYWYRQSLGQGLEFLIYFQGNSAPDKSGLPSDRFSAERTGGSVSTLTIQRTQQEDSAVYLCASSLDPIKGYSYEQYFGPGTRLTVT.